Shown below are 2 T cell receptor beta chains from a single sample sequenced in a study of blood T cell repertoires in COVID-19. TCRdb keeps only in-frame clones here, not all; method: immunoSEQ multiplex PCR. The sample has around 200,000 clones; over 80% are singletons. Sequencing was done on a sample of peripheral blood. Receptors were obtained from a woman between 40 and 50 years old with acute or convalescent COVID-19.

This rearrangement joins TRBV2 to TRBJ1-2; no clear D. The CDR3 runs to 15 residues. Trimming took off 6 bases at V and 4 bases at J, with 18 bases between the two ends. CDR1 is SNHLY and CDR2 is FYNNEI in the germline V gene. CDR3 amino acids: CASREIRGGLYGYTF. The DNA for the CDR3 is TGTGCCAGCAGGGAAATCCGGGGAGGCCTCTATGGCTACACCTTC.

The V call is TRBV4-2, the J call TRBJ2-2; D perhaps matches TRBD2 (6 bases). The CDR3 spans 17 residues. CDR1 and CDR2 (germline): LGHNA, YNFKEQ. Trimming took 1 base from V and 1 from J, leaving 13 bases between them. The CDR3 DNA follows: TGTGCCAGCAGCCAAGCCCGAGGCGGGGAGAACACCGGGGAGCTGTTTTTT. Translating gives CASSQARGGENTGELFF.